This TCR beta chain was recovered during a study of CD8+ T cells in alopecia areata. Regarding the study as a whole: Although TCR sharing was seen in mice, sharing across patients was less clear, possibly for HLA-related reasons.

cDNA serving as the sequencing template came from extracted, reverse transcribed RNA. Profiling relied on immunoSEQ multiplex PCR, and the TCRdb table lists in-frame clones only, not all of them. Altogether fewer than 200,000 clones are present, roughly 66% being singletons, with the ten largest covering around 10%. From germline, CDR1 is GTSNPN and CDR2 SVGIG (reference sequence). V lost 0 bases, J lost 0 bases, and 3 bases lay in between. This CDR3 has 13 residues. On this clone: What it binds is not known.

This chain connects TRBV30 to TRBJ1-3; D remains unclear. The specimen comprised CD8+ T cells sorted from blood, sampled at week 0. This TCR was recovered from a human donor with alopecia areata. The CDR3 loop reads CAWSVLSGNTIYF. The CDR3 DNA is TGTGCCTGGAGTGTACTCTCTGGAAACACCATATATTTT.